A single sample is the source of the 2 T cell receptor beta chains below, sequenced in a study of Graves' ophthalmopathy and Graves' hyperthyroidism. The TCR beta CDR3 regions underwent amplification from RNA transcripts. In the first round, RT-PCR was carried out with HTBI primers, and a multiplex PCR formed the second round. Each CDR3 protein gets one entry after TCRdb re-called the multiplex PCR reads with MiXCR. In the table there are hundreds of thousands of distinct CDR3 sequences, around a fifth of which are singletons. The sample was peripheral blood. The origin of the receptors is a woman in her fifties or sixties with Graves' ophthalmopathy.

The chain combines TRBV6-5 with TRBJ2-7; 7 nucleotides line up with TRBD1. V gave up 4 bases and J gave up 0 bases; unmatched junction bases: 9. CDR3 size: 16 residues. From germline, CDR1 is MNHEY and CDR2 SVGAGI. The CDR3 region has the DNA TGTGCCAGCAGTTCCCTCGGGACAGAACTCTCCTACGAGCAGTACTTC. Translation gives CASSSLGTELSYEQYF.

This clonotype showed up many times. The chain links TRBV24-1 to TRBJ1-6; tentatively, D is TRBD1 (5 bases). The germline V gene has CDR1 KGHDR and CDR2 SFDVKD. This CDR3 is built from 13 residues. V was shortened by 7 bases and J by 9 bases, with 12 bases between the two germline ends. The CDR3 coding sequence is TGTGCCACCAGCCGTACAGGTTCTTCACCCCTCCACTTT. This translates into CATSRTGSSPLHF.